One sample yielded the 4 T cell receptor beta chains listed below, sequenced in a study of Graves' ophthalmopathy and Graves' hyperthyroidism. Amplified TCR beta CDR3 regions were obtained using RNA transcripts as template. Second-round multiplex PCR followed a first-round RT-PCR using HTBI primers. TCRdb fed the multiplex PCR reads into MiXCR, producing one record per CDR3 protein. The table shows about 400,000 distinct CDR3 sequences, with around 20% occurring only once. Sequences were obtained from peripheral blood. Receptors originate from a woman aged 18-29 years with Graves' ophthalmopathy.

This clonotype was recorded many times. This chain joins TRBV29-1 and TRBJ1-2; D gene uncertain. This CDR3 is 13 amino acids long. CDR1 and CDR2 (germline): SQVTM, ANQGSEA. V gave up 3 bases and J gave up 4 bases, with 12 bases separating them. The CDR3 loop reads CSVERSGVYGYTF. For the CDR3, the DNA is TGCAGCGTTGAGCGAAGCGGGGTCTATGGCTACACCTTC. The full variable domain, with the rest looked up from reference TRBV29-1 and TRBJ1-2, is SAVISQKPSRDICQRGTSLTIQCQVDSQVTMMFWYRQQPGQSLTLIATANQGSEATYESGFVIDKFPISRPNLTFSTLTVSNMSPEDSSIYLCSVERSGVYGYTFGSGTRLTVV.

Ten or more counts support this clonotype. The chain uses TRBV7-6 and TRBJ2-7; unclear D gene. Germline CDR1 SGHVS, CDR2 FNYEAQ. CDR3 length: 14 residues. V was trimmed by 1 base and J by 1 base, leaving 8 bases between them. Here the CDR3 DNA reads TGTGCCAGCAGCTTAGAATTCGGGTCCTACGAGCAGTACTTC. It translates to CASSLEFGSYEQYF.

In its sample, this clonotype was seen many times. The chain uses TRBV12-3 or TRBV12-4 and TRBJ1-2, with unresolved D. The CDR3 has 17 residues. V lost 2 bases, J lost 4 bases, and 20 bases lay in between. CDR3 DNA: TGTGCCAGCAGTTTAAAGCGAAACCCAGGAGACTTCTATGGCTACACCTTC. This translates into CASSLKRNPGDFYGYTF.

The chain combines TRBV3-1 with TRBJ2-7, with 8 nucleotides matching TRBD1. CDR1 is LGHDT and CDR2 is YNNKEL in the germline V gene (reference sequence). V was clipped by 7 bases and J by 3 bases; unmatched bases: 14. This CDR3 region has 16 residues. CDR3 in DNA: TGTGCCAGCACCCTCCTCCGGGACAGGAGTTACTACGAGCAGTACTTC. It specifies CASTLLRDRSYYEQYF.